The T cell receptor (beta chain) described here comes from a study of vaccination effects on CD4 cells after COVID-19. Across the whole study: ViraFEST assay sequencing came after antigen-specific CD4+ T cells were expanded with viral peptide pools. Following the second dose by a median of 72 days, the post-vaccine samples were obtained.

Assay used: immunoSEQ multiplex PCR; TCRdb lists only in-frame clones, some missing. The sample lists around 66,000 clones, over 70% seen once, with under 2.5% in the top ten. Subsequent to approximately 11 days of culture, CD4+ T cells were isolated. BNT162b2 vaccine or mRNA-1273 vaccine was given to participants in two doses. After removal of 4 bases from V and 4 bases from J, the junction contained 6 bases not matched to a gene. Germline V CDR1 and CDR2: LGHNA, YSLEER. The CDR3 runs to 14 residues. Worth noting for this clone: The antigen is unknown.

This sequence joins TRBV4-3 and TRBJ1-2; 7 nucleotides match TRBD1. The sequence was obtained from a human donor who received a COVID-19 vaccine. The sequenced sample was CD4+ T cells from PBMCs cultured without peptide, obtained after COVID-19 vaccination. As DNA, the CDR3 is TGCGCCAGCAGCCTCTGGGACAGTACCTATGGCTACACCTTC. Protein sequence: CASSLWDSTYGYTF.